This record covers a single TCR beta chain. The data belong to a study of blood T cell repertoires in COVID-19. Overall study context: The United States, Italy and Spain provided the acute and convalescent COVID-19 samples.

Cohort allocation depended upon clinical history that participants reported. The V and J ends lost 5 bases and 4 bases, in that order; junction bases with no gene match: 1. Germline V lookup: CDR1 SNHLY, CDR2 FYNNEI. The CDR3 runs to 13 residues. Original processing methods: Estimates of nucleated cell counts were drawn from the amplification of reference gene primers. The assay was immunoSEQ multiplex PCR, and TCRdb's table has in-frame clones only and misses some. V and J calls and clone size are as listed in that table; D and trimming were resolved from the DNA. Of 210,000 or so clones in the sample, around nine tenths are singletons; the top ten hold around 3.6%.

The genes are TRBV2 and TRBJ2-5, with 10 bases aligning to TRBD1. The material sequenced was PBMCs or T cells enriched from blood (not recorded which). This receptor was obtained from a woman in her 30s who had been exposed to COVID-19. CDR3 nucleotides: TGTGCCAGCAGTCGGGACAGGGGAGAGACCCAGTACTTC. It translates to CASSRDRGETQYF.